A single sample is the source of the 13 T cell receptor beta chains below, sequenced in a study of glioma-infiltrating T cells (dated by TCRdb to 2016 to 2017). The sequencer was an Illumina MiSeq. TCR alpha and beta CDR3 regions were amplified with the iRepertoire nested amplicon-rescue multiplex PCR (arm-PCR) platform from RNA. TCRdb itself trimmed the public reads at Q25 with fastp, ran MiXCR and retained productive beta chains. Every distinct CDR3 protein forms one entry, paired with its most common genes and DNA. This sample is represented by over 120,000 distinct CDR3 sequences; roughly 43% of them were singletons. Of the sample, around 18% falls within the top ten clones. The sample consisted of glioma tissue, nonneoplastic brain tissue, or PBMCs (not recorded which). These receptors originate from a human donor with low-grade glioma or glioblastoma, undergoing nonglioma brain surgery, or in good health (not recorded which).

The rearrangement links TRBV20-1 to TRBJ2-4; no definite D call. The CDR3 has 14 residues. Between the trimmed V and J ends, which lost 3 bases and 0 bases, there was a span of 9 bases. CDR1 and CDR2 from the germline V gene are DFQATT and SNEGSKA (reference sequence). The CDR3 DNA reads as TGCAGTGCTAGTAGGCCGAAAGCCAAAAACATTCAGTACTTC. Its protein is CSASRPKAKNIQYF.

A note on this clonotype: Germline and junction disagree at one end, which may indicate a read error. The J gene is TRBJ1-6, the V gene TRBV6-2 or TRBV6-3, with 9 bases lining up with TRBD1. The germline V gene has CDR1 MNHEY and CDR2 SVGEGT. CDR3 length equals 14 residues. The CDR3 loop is CAISGQGNNSPLHF. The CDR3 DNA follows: TGTGCCATCAGTGGACAGGGGAATAATTCACCCCTCCACTTT.

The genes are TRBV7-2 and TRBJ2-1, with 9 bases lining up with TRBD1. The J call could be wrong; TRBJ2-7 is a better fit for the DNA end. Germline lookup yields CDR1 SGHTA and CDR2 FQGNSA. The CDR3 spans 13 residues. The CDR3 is CASSLDRGIEQYF. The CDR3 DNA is TGTGCCAGCAGCCTCGACAGGGGGATTGAGCAGTACTTC.

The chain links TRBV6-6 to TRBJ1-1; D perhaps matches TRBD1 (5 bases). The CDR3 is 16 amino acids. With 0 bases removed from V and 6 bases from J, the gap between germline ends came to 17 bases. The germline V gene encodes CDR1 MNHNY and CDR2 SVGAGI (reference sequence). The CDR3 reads CASSYSAGDLGSEAFF. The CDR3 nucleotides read TGTGCCAGCAGTTACTCAGCGGGGGACCTTGGTTCTGAAGCTTTCTTT.

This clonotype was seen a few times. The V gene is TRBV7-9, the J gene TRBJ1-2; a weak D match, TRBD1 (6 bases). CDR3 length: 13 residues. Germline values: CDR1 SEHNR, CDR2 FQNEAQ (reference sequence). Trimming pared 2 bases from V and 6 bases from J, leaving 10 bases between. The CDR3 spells CASSLSGAHGYTF. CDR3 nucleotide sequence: TGTGCCAGCAGCTTATCGGGGGCGCATGGCTACACCTTC.

CDR3 sequence (DNA): TGTGCCAGCAGCTTAGGAGGGGCCTACCAAGAGACCCAGTACTTC. Its protein product is CASSLGGAYQETQYF. The V and J genes are TRBV7-2 and TRBJ2-5, with D perhaps assigned TRBD1 or TRBD2 (5 bases each). The length of the CDR3 is 15 residues. The V end was cut by 1 base, the J end by 0 bases, with 9 bases between. Germline loops: CDR1 SGHTA, CDR2 FQGNSA.

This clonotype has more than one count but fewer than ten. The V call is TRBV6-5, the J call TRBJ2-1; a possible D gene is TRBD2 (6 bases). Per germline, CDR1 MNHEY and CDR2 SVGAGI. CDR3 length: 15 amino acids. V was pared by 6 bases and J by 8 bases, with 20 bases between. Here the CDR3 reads CASSSIKTSLYEQFF. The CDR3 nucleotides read TGTGCCAGCAGCTCGATCAAGACTAGTTTGTATGAGCAGTTCTTC.

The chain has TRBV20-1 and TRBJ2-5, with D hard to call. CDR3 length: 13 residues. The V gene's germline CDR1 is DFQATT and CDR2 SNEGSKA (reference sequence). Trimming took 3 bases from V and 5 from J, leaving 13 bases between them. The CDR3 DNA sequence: TGCAGTGCTAGCAACAGTCTGGTTGAGACCCAGTACTTC. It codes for CSASNSLVETQYF.

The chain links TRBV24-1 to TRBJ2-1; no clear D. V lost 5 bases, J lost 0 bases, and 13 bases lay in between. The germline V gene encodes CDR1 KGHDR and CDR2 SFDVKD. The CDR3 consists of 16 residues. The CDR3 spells CATSGAGGSSYNEQFF. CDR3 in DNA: TGTGCCACCAGTGGGGCAGGTGGCAGCTCCTACAATGAGCAGTTCTTC.

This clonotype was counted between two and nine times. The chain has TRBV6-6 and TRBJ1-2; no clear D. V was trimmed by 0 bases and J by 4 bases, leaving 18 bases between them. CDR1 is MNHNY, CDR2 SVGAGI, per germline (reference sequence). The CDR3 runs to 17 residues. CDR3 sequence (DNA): TGTGCCAGCAGTTACTCGAGGGCCCCCCTACAACGCTATGGCTACACCTTC. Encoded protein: CASSYSRAPLQRYGYTF.

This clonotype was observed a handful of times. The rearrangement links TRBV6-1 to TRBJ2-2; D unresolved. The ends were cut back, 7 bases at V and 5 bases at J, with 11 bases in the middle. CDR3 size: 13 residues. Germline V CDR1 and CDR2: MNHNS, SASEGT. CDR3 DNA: TGTGCCAGCATTAGGCAAATAACCGGGGAGCTGTTTTTT. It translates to CASIRQITGELFF.

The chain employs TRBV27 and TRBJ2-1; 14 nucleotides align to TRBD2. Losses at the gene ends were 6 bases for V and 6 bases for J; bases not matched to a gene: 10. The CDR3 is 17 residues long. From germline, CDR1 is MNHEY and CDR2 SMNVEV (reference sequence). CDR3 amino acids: CASSRRLAGGITNEQFF. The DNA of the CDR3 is TGTGCCAGCAGCCGAAGACTAGCGGGAGGGATTACCAATGAGCAGTTCTTC.

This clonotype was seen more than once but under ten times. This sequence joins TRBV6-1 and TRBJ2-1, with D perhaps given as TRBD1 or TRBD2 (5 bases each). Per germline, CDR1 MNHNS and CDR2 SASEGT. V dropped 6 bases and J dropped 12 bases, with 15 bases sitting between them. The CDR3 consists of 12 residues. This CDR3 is CASSLRGTGQFF. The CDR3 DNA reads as TGTGCCAGCAGCTTACGAGGGACGGGGCAGTTCTTC.